The clone carrying this TCR beta chain was seen more than once but under ten times. The antigen is not known. V dropped 0 bases and J dropped 11 bases, with 16 bases sitting between them. The CDR3 totals 14 residues. Germline V gives CDR1 KGHSH, CDR2 LQKENI. A second PCR, run for roughly 7 to 11 cycles, used a sample-barcoded 5' primer plus a J-beta primer mix. Each of the cDNA molecules was tagged by a template-switch adaptor with 12 random nucleotides. Every sample gave at least 2.5 million paired-end reads containing CDR3. TCRdb re-called the 5' RACE reads with MiXCR, one entry per CDR3 protein. The sample lists hundreds of thousands of distinct CDR3 sequences; under 45% were seen once. The individuals who served as donors were healthy Caucasians living in Russia, aged roughly 6 to 90. The sample belongs to a study of blood T cells in healthy people across ages. Broader study findings: Across samples, TCR beta diversity tracked strongly with naive T cell percentage.

V is TRBV18 and J is TRBJ2-5, with D perhaps TRBD2 (5 bases). Input material: blood. This receptor was obtained from a man in his 60s in good health. The CDR3, as DNA: TGTGCCAGCTCACCACCGTCAGTCAGATGGGAGCAGTACTTC. The encoded protein is CASSPPSVRWEQYF.